The present T cell receptor (beta chain) was sequenced within a study of T cell responses to AZD1222 COVID-19 vaccine. Study-level background: Second-dose timings of about 4 or about 12 weeks were pooled.

Libraries were prepared by immunoSEQ multiplex PCR; TCRdb keeps only in-frame clonotypes and omits some of them. The sample holds fewer than 120,000 clones, 87% seen once. About this clone: Its antigen is undetermined.

Trimming removed 5 bases from V and 2 bases from J; junction bases left unmatched: 2. The CDR3 totals 15 residues. The germline CDR1 and CDR2 sequences are LNHDA and SQIVND (reference sequence). Regarding the study as a whole: Spike-specific TCR breadth and depth were elevated following two AZD1222 doses. No day 14 peak samples; only post-peak repertoires were characterized. The donors showed a predominance of white British ancestry and of females, with possible underestimation of clonal diversity.

This sequence joins TRBV19 and TRBJ1-5, with 11 bases aligning to TRBD1. This TCR derives from an adult in good health. Here the sequenced sample was peripheral blood, taken on day 0 of AZD1222 vaccination. The CDR3 DNA is TGTGCCAGTAGTTCGGGACAGGGGGGCAATCAGCCCCAGCATTTT. Translation gives CASSSGQGGNQPQHF.